The rows below give T cell receptor beta chains drawn from one sample of a study of CD8+ T cells in alopecia areata. Only in-frame clones appear in the TCRdb table, and some are missing; sequencing was by immunoSEQ multiplex PCR. The repertoire holds around 200,000 clones, with roughly three fifths as singletons. The sequences come from CD8+ T cells sorted from blood, collected at week 24, from a patient treated with tofacitinib. These receptors all stem from a human donor with alopecia areata. Each CDR3 is given without its conserved first and last residue. Fields, in order: V gene, J gene, CDR3 protein.

TRBV29-1	TRBJ1-1	SVEPSEAF
TRBV5-6	TRBJ1-1	ASSSGEALAEAF
TRBV7-2	TRBJ1-5	ASSFGITSNQPQH
TRBV30	TRBJ2-2	AWSVPGQGQNTGELF
TRBV9	TRBJ2-7	ASSVGVGSYEQY
TRBV29-1	TRBJ1-1	SVGATEAF
TRBV29-1	TRBJ2-2	SVPDANTGELF
TRBV30	TRBJ1-1	AWSVMGGANTEAF
TRBV30	TRBJ2-1	AWSPDRVNEQF
TRBV4-2	TRBJ2-7	ASSLGHRDPLYEQY
TRBV29-1	TRBJ1-2	SVMDRVLHGYT
TRBV6-5	TRBJ1-6	ASRVQWEASPLH
TRBV19	TRBJ2-7	ASSIGTGGNEQY
TRBV27	TRBJ1-1	ASSFSAGTEAF
TRBV7-8	TRBJ2-5	ASSFHRERRETQY
TRBV6-1	TRBJ2-6	ASSGLTGSSGANVLT
TRBV6-5	TRBJ1-1	ASSLQGRVTEAF
TRBV30	TRBJ2-6	AWVTGVGANVLT
TRBV13	TRBJ2-4	ASSLTGGLAKNIQY
TRBV20-1	TRBJ1-2	SAPGGYT
TRBV6-5	TRBJ1-1	ASSSGIEAF
TRBV10-3	TRBJ2-3	AIRDEGTDTQY
TRBV29-1	TRBJ1-1	SVGYQLRAF
TRBV27	TRBJ2-7	ASSMNAYYEQY
TRBV18	TRBJ2-2	ASSPRGELF
TRBV5-1	TRBJ2-1	ASSEGLDSPNEQF
TRBV6-5	TRBJ1-4	ASSYSGTVNEKLF